This TCR beta chain was identified in a study of OX40 agonist ivuxolimab in advanced cancers. The overall study: Subjects had a mean age of roughly 60 years, with a range of about 23 to 85; almost 85% were male. Earlier treatment with anti-PD-1, anti-PD-L1 or anti-CTLA-4 was permitted, and under 50% had received some.

After removal of 5 bases from V and 8 bases from J, the junction contained 9 bases not matched to a gene. This CDR3 has 16 amino acids. Per germline, CDR1 SEHNR and CDR2 FQNEAQ (reference sequence). For this clone: What it recognizes is unknown.

Clones were read by immunoSEQ multiplex PCR, and TCRdb kept only the in-frame ones, dropping some. The sample contains about 75,000 clones, roughly nine tenths of which appear only once. Study results and caveats: Doses of 0.1 to 3.0 mg/kg were accompanied by clonal expansion of CD4+ and CD8+ blood T cells by week 6.

The material was CD4+ or CD8+ T cells sorted from blood, obtained in a trial of the OX40 agonist ivuxolimab. This TCR was recovered from an adult with an advanced solid tumor such as melanoma, head and neck, liver or kidney cancer. The chain carries TRBV7-9 and TRBJ2-2; 12 positions match TRBD2. CDR3 sequence reads: CASSMTSGGLLGELFF. CDR3 coding DNA: TGTGCCAGCAGCATGACTAGCGGGGGCCTCTTGGGGGAGCTGTTTTTT.